The 24 T cell receptor beta chains presented below share a single source sample, sequenced in a study of technical replicates of blood from several donors. Profiled with immunoSEQ multiplex PCR; TCRdb holds only in-frame clones, not every one. In the table there are tens of thousands of clones, 90% to 95% of which are singletons. The sequencing sample was made of T cells isolated from PBMCs. Every receptor here comes from a human donor in good health.

This chain links TRBV2 with TRBJ1-2; D remains ambiguous. From germline, CDR1 is SNHLY and CDR2 FYNNEI. V shed 4 bases and J shed 3 bases, with 18 bases lying between them. The CDR3 is 16 amino acids. The CDR3 DNA reads as TGTGCCAGCAGTGGGGGTCTTTGGGGAGAAGACTATGGCTACACCTTC. This translates into CASSGGLWGEDYGYTF.

The chain has TRBV14 and TRBJ2-2, with D tentatively TRBD1 (6 bases). This CDR3 is 15 amino acids long. With 5 bases removed from V and 5 bases from J, the gap between germline ends came to 15 bases. Germline V gives CDR1 SGHDN, CDR2 FVKESK. Here the CDR3 reads CASSFTGTSTGELFF. CDR3 sequence (DNA): TGTGCCAGCAGCTTTACCGGGACATCAACCGGGGAGCTGTTTTTT.

The J gene is TRBJ1-1, the V gene TRBV5-1; 7 bases map to TRBD1. Germline V lookup: CDR1 SGHRS, CDR2 YFSETQ. V shed 0 bases, J shed 4 bases, and the junction held 6 bases outside the gene matches. This CDR3 has 15 amino acids. CDR3 residues: CASSLGATGFTEAFF. CDR3 bases: TGCGCCAGCAGCTTGGGAGCGACAGGGTTCACTGAAGCTTTCTTT.

The CDR3 loop reads CASSQERVDEQYF. CDR3 DNA sequence: TGTGCCAGCAGCCAAGAGCGGGTGGACGAGCAGTACTTC. This rearrangement joins TRBV4-2 to TRBJ2-7, with D perhaps matching TRBD2 (5 bases). Trimming took 0 bases from V and 5 from J, leaving 8 bases between them. The V gene's germline CDR1 is LGHNA and CDR2 YNFKEQ. The CDR3 loop spans 13 amino acids.

The V and J genes are TRBV5-6 and TRBJ1-2; possible D gene TRBD1, 6 bases. From germline, CDR1 is SGHDT and CDR2 YYEEEE. This CDR3 has 14 residues. The V and J ends lost 2 bases and 0 bases respectively, with 8 bases between them. CDR3: CASSFGQPNYGYTF. CDR3 nucleotide sequence: TGTGCCAGCAGCTTTGGACAGCCTAACTATGGCTACACCTTC.

The V gene is TRBV30, the J gene TRBJ1-5; D may be TRBD1 (5 bases). CDR3 length: 14 amino acids. Trimming left V 0 bases short and J 6 bases short, with 12 bases between. The germline gives CDR1 GTSNPN, CDR2 SVGIG (reference sequence). The CDR3 loop is CAWSVKGLTQPQHF. In DNA form, the CDR3 reads TGTGCCTGGAGTGTAAAGGGACTAACTCAGCCCCAGCATTTT.

V is TRBV10-3 and J is TRBJ1-1, with 8 bases lining up with TRBD1. The length of the CDR3 is 13 residues. J gave up 3 bases and V 6 bases, and 3 bases lay outside the gene matches. Germline V gene data show CDR1 as ENHRY and CDR2 as SYGVKD. Here the CDR3 reads CAISRGPDTEAFF. CDR3 nucleotide sequence: TGTGCCATCAGCAGGGGGCCGGACACTGAAGCTTTCTTT.

This clone appeared once. The chain couples TRBV5-6 to TRBJ1-1; no clear D gene. CDR1 is SGHDT and CDR2 is YYEEEE in the germline V gene. V was shortened by 4 bases and J by 3 bases, with 13 bases between the two germline ends. The CDR3 covers 14 residues. CDR3 amino acids: CASSPRRVYTEAFF. The CDR3 DNA follows: TGTGCCAGCAGCCCTCGGAGGGTCTACACTGAAGCTTTCTTT.

The V gene is TRBV5-6, the J gene TRBJ1-1, with D tentatively TRBD1 (6 bases). The CDR3 length is 14 residues. CDR1 SGHDT and CDR2 YYEEEE come from the germline V gene. The V gene lost 0 bases and the J gene lost 3 bases, with 9 bases spanning the gap. Here the CDR3 DNA reads TGTGCCAGCAGCTTGGGACAGGCCTACACTGAAGCTTTCTTT. Protein: CASSLGQAYTEAFF.

The J gene is TRBJ2-7, the V gene TRBV4-1, with a weak D call TRBD2 (5 bases). Per the germline V gene, CDR1 is MGHRA and CDR2 is YSYEKL. CDR3 length equals 15 residues. With 1 base removed from V and 3 bases from J, the gap between germline ends came to 13 bases. CDR3 protein: CASSQVGLASYEQYF. The CDR3 bases are TGCGCCAGCAGCCAAGTCGGGTTAGCGAGCTACGAGCAGTACTTC.

J is TRBJ2-7 and V is TRBV11-2; TRBD2 agrees at 14 bases. J gave up 3 bases and V 5 bases, and 3 bases lay outside the gene matches. Germline V gene lookup returns CDR1 SGHAT and CDR2 FQNNGV. The CDR3 sequence is 15 residues long. The CDR3 loop reads CASSGTSGRYYEQYF. The DNA for the CDR3 is TGTGCCAGCAGCGGGACTAGCGGGAGATACTACGAGCAGTACTTC.

V is TRBV14 and J is TRBJ2-3; TRBD2 is a possible D gene (6 bases). The length of the CDR3 is 16 residues. Trimming took off 2 bases at V and 0 bases at J, with 12 bases between the two ends. Germline V CDR1 and CDR2: SGHDN, FVKESK. CDR3 sequence reads: CASSQWLASSTDTQYF. CDR3 DNA: TGTGCCAGCAGCCAATGGCTAGCGTCTAGCACAGATACGCAGTATTTT.

The rearrangement joins TRBV5-6 to TRBJ1-2; 7 bases line up with TRBD1. Germline assignment: CDR1 SGHDT and CDR2 YYEEEE. V gave up 4 bases and J gave up 4 bases; unmatched junction bases: 7. The CDR3 runs to 14 residues. The CDR3 reads CASSQSTGAYGYTF. The DNA of the CDR3 is TGTGCCAGCAGCCAGAGTACAGGGGCCTATGGCTACACCTTC.

The chain combines TRBV9 with TRBJ1-4; no clear D. Deletions cut 4 bases from V and 7 bases from J, with 14 bases between. Germline-derived CDR1 and CDR2 are SGDLS and YYNGEE. The CDR3 has 14 amino acids. The CDR3 is CASSPRLVAEKLFF. The CDR3 DNA reads TGTGCCAGCAGCCCCCGACTCGTTGCTGAAAAACTGTTTTTT.

Notes on this clone: Its ends do not fully match the called genes, so a read error is possible. Here the CDR3 reads CAWSARDSKPDF. The DNA for the CDR3 is TGTGCCTGGAGTGCAAGGGACTCAAAACCGGACTTC. The genes are TRBV30 and TRBJ2-4, with D maybe TRBD2 (6 bases). The CDR3 length is 12 residues. Per germline, CDR1 GTSNPN and CDR2 SVGIG (reference sequence).

V usage is TRBV2 and J usage is TRBJ2-3; D is perhaps TRBD2 (5 bases). Germline V gives CDR1 SNHLY, CDR2 FYNNEI. Trimming left V 6 bases short and J 2 bases short, with 15 bases between. CDR3 length: 15 amino acids. CDR3 sequence (DNA): TGTGCCAGCAGCATACTAGATATGTACACAGATACGCAGTATTTT. It translates to CASSILDMYTDTQYF.

This clone was seen a few times. V usage is TRBV10-3 and J usage is TRBJ1-1; no clear D. The length of the CDR3 is 13 residues. V was cut by 0 bases and J by 3 bases, with 5 bases left in between. Per the germline V gene, CDR1 is ENHRY and CDR2 is SYGVKD. The CDR3 DNA reads TGTGCCATCAGTGAGTCGTGGCACACTGAAGCTTTCTTT. Its protein product is CAISESWHTEAFF.

The chain combines TRBV11-2 with TRBJ2-7, with D possibly being TRBD2 (6 bases). The CDR3 length is 15 residues. The V end was cut by 5 bases, the J end by 0 bases, with 14 bases between. Per the germline V gene, CDR1 is SGHAT and CDR2 is FQNNGV. The CDR3: CASSDAGGISYEQYF. CDR3 DNA sequence: TGTGCCAGCAGCGATGCCGGCGGGATCTCCTACGAGCAGTACTTC.

The chain uses TRBV6-1 and TRBJ2-1; 8 bases are a match to TRBD1. The V gene end was trimmed by 7 bases and the J gene end by 2 bases; junction bases not matched to a gene: 7. CDR1 is MNHNS, CDR2 SASEGT, per germline. The CDR3 is 15 residues long. The DNA of the CDR3 is TGTGCCAGCACTACGGGACAGGATCCCTACAATGAGCAGTTCTTC. Encoded protein: CASTTGQDPYNEQFF.

The chain is built from TRBV29-1 and TRBJ2-7; tentatively, D is TRBD1 (6 bases). CDR1 SQVTM and CDR2 ANQGSEA come from the germline V gene. V lost 7 bases, J lost 3 bases, and 10 bases lay in between. CDR3 size: 11 residues. CDR3 sequence (DNA): TGCAGCGCCATCAGGGGCTACGAGCAGTACTTC. Its protein is CSAIRGYEQYF.

DNA of the CDR3: TGTGCCAGCCTTGAAGTAGGGACAGAAACCTTC. Residues: CASLEVGTETF. The V gene is TRBV2, the J gene TRBJ1-2; 7 bases map to TRBD1. The length of the CDR3 is 11 residues. Trimming took 8 bases from V and 14 from J; bases not matched to a gene: 11. Germline CDR1 and CDR2: SNHLY and FYNNEI.

In this sample, this clone turned up once. This sequence joins TRBV5-1 and TRBJ2-7, with 7 bases identical to TRBD1. Trimming removed 2 bases from V and 3 bases from J; junction bases left unmatched: 8. Germline CDR1 reads SGHRS; CDR2 reads YFSETQ. This CDR3 contains 15 residues. In nucleotides, the CDR3 is TGCGCCAGCAGCTTTTTACTGGGACAGATCTACGAGCAGTACTTC. This sequence encodes CASSFLLGQIYEQYF.

This chain connects TRBV5-1 to TRBJ2-1; 8 nucleotides agree with TRBD1. This CDR3 spans 14 amino acids. Germline V gene sequence: CDR1 SGHRS, CDR2 YFSETQ. With V trimmed by 0 bases and J by 9 bases, 5 bases remained unmatched. The DNA for the CDR3 is TGCGCCAGCAGCTTGGCACAGGGGGGAGGTGAGCAGTTCTTC. Amino acid sequence: CASSLAQGGGEQFF.

The chain has TRBV5-6 and TRBJ1-4; D not certain. Trimming took off 0 bases at V and 4 bases at J, with 7 bases between the two ends. There are 14 residues in the CDR3. Germline lookup yields CDR1 SGHDT and CDR2 YYEEEE. CDR3 bases: TGTGCCAGCAGCTTGGTCTCAGTTAATGAAAAACTGTTTTTT. It codes for CASSLVSVNEKLFF.